This T cell receptor beta chain was sequenced in a study of CD8+ T cells in alopecia areata. Broader study findings: Patients showed less clear TCR sequence sharing than mice, possibly partly because of HLA diversity. Numerous expanded lesional clones remained in scalp and blood during tofacitinib.

Concerning this clone itself: Its antigen is currently unknown.

Germline V gives CDR1 MGHDK, CDR2 SYGVNS. The CDR3 sequence is 14 residues long. Trimming removed 5 bases from V and 3 bases from J, with 10 bases in between. In each case, RNA was isolated and then reverse transcribed into cDNA as the sequencing template. Sequencing used immunoSEQ multiplex PCR; TCRdb keeps in-frame clones, though not all of them. The sample has roughly 190,000 clones, 50% to 60% seen once. Treatment here: oral pan-JAK inhibitor, 5-10 mg twice daily. Alopecia areata patients provided lesional scalp punch biopsies and peripheral blood. The source of this sequence is a human donor with alopecia areata. V and J are TRBV25-1 and TRBJ2-2, with D possibly called TRBD1 or TRBD2 (5 bases each). The material sequenced was CD4+ T cells sorted from blood, taken at week 4, from a patient treated with tofacitinib. The CDR3 loop is CASSLVGDTGELFF. CDR3 nucleotides: TGTGCCAGCAGTCTGGTGGGGGACACCGGGGAGCTGTTTTTT.